This TCR beta chain was captured in a study of cytomegalovirus exposure and HLA in healthy donors. PCR amplification relied on 60 Vbeta primers (plus 13 Jbeta primers). Profiling relied on immunoSEQ multiplex PCR, and the TCRdb table lists in-frame clones only, not all of them. This table holds around 81,000 clones, roughly 63% found once. Germline lookup yields CDR1 SQVTM and CDR2 ANQGSEA. The CDR3 runs to 12 residues. The V segment lost 4 bases and the J segment 10 bases; nucleotides outside the gene matches: 6. Sequencing was done on a sample of PBMCs. The receptor comes from a man in his thirties or forties in good health and CMV-seropositive. This chain connects TRBV29-1 to TRBJ1-4, with TRBD1 matching over 7 bases. The CDR3 DNA follows: TGCAGCGTTGTAGGGGGCTGGGGAAAACTGTTTTTT. It translates to CSVVGGWGKLFF.